Described below is a single TCR beta chain sequence and its context. Antigen: not known. The entry originates in a study of CD8+CD57+ T cells in acquired aplastic anemia. General study results and limits: Patients and healthy controls showed no significant CD8+ Simpson's diversity difference.

Patients sequenced had flow cytometry evidence of CD8+CD57+ cell expansion. Patients had undergone no therapy by the time their blood was sampled. CDR1 is DFQATT and CDR2 is SNEGSKA in the germline V gene (reference sequence). The germline V and J ends were trimmed by 3 bases and 2 bases, with 14 bases remaining between them. The CDR3 sequence is 15 residues long. It was genomic DNA that served as the template for profiling TCR beta VDJ and CDR3. TCRdb re-derived calls from the reads in MiXCR, one entry per CDR3 protein. The sample has 250,000 to 350,000 distinct CDR3 sequences, roughly 59% seen once.

The source of this sequence is a human donor with aplastic anemia. The gene calls are TRBV20-1 and TRBJ2-1, with D possibly being TRBD1 (6 bases). The specimen was sorted CD4+, CD8+, or CD8+CD57+ T cells (not recorded which) from PBMCs. CDR3 in DNA: TGCAGTGCTAGTGAGTTGGACAGCACCTACAATGAGCAGTTCTTC. Protein: CSASELDSTYNEQFF.